The 16 T cell receptor beta chains in this list originate from one sample, sequenced in a study of OX40 agonist ivuxolimab in advanced cancers. Repertoires were generated with immunoSEQ multiplex PCR, while TCRdb's copy carries only in-frame clones and drops some. The sample holds 75,000 to 95,000 clones; more than 75% are singletons and the top ten take under 3%. The starting material was CD4+ or CD8+ T cells sorted from blood, obtained in a trial of the OX40 agonist ivuxolimab. The origin of the receptors is an adult with an advanced solid tumor such as melanoma, head and neck, liver or kidney cancer.

J is TRBJ2-2 and V is TRBV11-2, with 9 bases identical to TRBD2. V trimming: 5 bases; J trimming: 4 bases; junction bases outside the gene matches: 17. This CDR3 has 19 amino acids. Looked up from germline, CDR1 is SGHAT and CDR2 is FQNNGV. The CDR3 DNA follows: TGTGCCAGCAGCCCAAGGGTGCGGGGGGGCCTACAAACCACCGGGGAGCTGTTTTTT. Amino acids: CASSPRVRGGLQTTGELFF.

The rearrangement uses TRBV4-1 and TRBJ2-1, with 7 positions matching TRBD2. The CDR3 is made up of 16 amino acids. Trimming at V came to 3 bases and at J to 4 bases, leaving 9 bases not matched to a gene. Germline values: CDR1 MGHRA, CDR2 YSYEKL. CDR3 sequence: CASSQAGASGYNEQFF. The CDR3 DNA reads TGCGCCAGCAGCCAGGCTGGGGCTAGCGGTTACAATGAGCAGTTCTTC.

The V gene is TRBV19, the J gene TRBJ2-4; D gene uncertain. This CDR3 comprises 14 residues. Germline V gives CDR1 LNHDA, CDR2 SQIVND (reference sequence). Trimming shortened V by 6 bases and J by 0 bases, and 9 bases separated the two germline ends. DNA for the CDR3: TGTGCCAGTAGCCTCGGGCAAGCCAAAAACATTCAGTACTTC. Translated: CASSLGQAKNIQYF.

The CDR3 DNA is TGTGCCACGCAATCCGGAAACACCATATATTTT. Translating it yields CATQSGNTIYF. J is TRBJ1-3 and V is TRBV11-2; D not certain. Germline assignment: CDR1 SGHAT and CDR2 FQNNGV. CDR3 size: 11 residues. The V and J ends lost 10 bases and 4 bases respectively, with 8 bases between them.

V and J are TRBV12-5 and TRBJ1-1, with D maybe TRBD1 (6 bases). Trimming took 2 bases from V and 0 from J, leaving 13 bases between them. Germline CDR1 is LGHNT and CDR2 is FRNRAP. This CDR3 is built from 16 residues. In nucleotides, the CDR3 is TGTGCTAGTGGTTTGACAAACAGGGTTATGAACACTGAAGCTTTCTTT. It encodes CASGLTNRVMNTEAFF.

The J gene is TRBJ1-5, the V gene TRBV4-3, with D unresolved. Trimming removed 0 bases from V and 0 bases from J, with 15 bases in between. CDR3 length: 18 amino acids. In germline, CDR1 is LGHNA, CDR2 YSLEER. The CDR3 loop reads CASSQDPPDPSSNQPQHF. The DNA of the CDR3 is TGCGCCAGCAGCCAAGATCCTCCAGACCCTTCTAGCAATCAGCCCCAGCATTTT.

The sample holds a few counts of this clone. This chain links TRBV30 with TRBJ1-5; D unresolved. Deletions cut 0 bases from V and 3 bases from J, with 6 bases between. The CDR3 consists of 13 residues. Germline CDR1 GTSNPN, CDR2 SVGIG (reference sequence). DNA for the CDR3: TGTGCCTGGAGTGTGGGGATCAATCAGCCCCAGCATTTT. Protein: CAWSVGINQPQHF.

V and J are TRBV28 and TRBJ2-2; D ambiguous. Trimming took 3 bases from V and 1 from J, leaving 3 bases between them. This CDR3 comprises 13 residues. Per the germline V gene, CDR1 is MDHEN and CDR2 is SYDVKM. DNA for the CDR3: TGTGCCAGCAGTTTCAGGAACACCGGGGAGCTGTTTTTT. Protein product: CASSFRNTGELFF.

In nucleotides, the CDR3 is TGTGCCAGCAGCCCCCAACAGGGGGCGTCTGGAAACACCATATATTTT. Protein product: CASSPQQGASGNTIYF. The chain combines TRBV7-2 with TRBJ1-3; TRBD1 matches 9 bases. Germline values: CDR1 SGHTA, CDR2 FQGNSA. The CDR3 is 16 amino acids. J gave up 1 base and V 5 bases, and 6 bases lay outside the gene matches.

A single count supports this clone. CDR3 sequence (DNA): TGTGCCAGCAGGGATCCCCCCTACGAGCAGTACTTC. Translated, it gives CASRDPPYEQYF. This sequence joins TRBV6-6 and TRBJ2-7; unclear D gene. Deletions cut 6 bases from V and 2 bases from J, with 8 bases between. CDR1 and CDR2 (germline): MNHNY, SVGAGI (reference sequence). This CDR3 has 12 residues.

This rearrangement joins TRBV7-9 to TRBJ1-6; 8 bases agree with TRBD1. The CDR3 runs 18 residues. The V segment lost 3 bases and the J segment 2 bases; nucleotides outside the gene matches: 9. CDR1 is SEHNR, CDR2 FQNEAQ, per germline (reference sequence). As DNA, the CDR3 is TGTGCCAGCAGCTTCTCCCCCGGACAGGGAGCCTATAATTCACCCCTCCACTTT. As protein: CASSFSPGQGAYNSPLHF.

The genes are TRBV4-3 and TRBJ1-4; D remains ambiguous. Germline V gene lookup returns CDR1 LGHNA and CDR2 YSLEER. This CDR3 region has 14 residues. V was clipped by 0 bases and J by 7 bases, with 9 bases between them. The CDR3 DNA reads as TGCGCCAGCAGCCAAGATCCCCACCGTGAAAAACTGTTTTTT. It yields the protein CASSQDPHREKLFF.

The CDR3 protein is CASSVYYEQYF. CDR3 DNA: TGTGCCAGCAGTGTCTACTACGAGCAGTACTTC. This chain joins TRBV28 and TRBJ2-7; D not resolved. Germline values: CDR1 MDHEN, CDR2 SYDVKM. The CDR3 extends over 11 amino acids. Trimming stripped 5 bases from V and 3 bases from J, with 5 bases between.

A note on this clone: This sample includes further DNA sequences coding for the same CDR3. The rearrangement joins TRBV27 to TRBJ2-7; TRBD2 matches 9 bases. The CDR3 runs 15 residues. CDR1 and CDR2 from the germline V gene are MNHEY and SMNVEV (reference sequence). The J segment lost 1 base and the V segment lost 2 bases, leaving 3 bases of the junction unmatched. DNA for the CDR3: TGTGCCAGCAGTTTACAAGCGGGGGGATCCTACGAGCAGTACTTC. Its translation: CASSLQAGGSYEQYF.

The chain employs TRBV6-5 and TRBJ2-5; perhaps TRBD1 as D (6 bases). V lost 2 bases and J 5 bases, leaving 12 bases between the germline ends. The CDR3 runs 14 residues. Germline V gene sequence: CDR1 MNHEY, CDR2 SVGAGI. This chain's CDR3 is CASSYGLRGETQYF. The CDR3 DNA reads TGTGCCAGCAGTTACGGCCTAAGGGGGGAGACCCAGTACTTC.

The chain is built from TRBV19 and TRBJ2-6; no reliable D call. The germline V gene encodes CDR1 LNHDA and CDR2 SQIVND (reference sequence). The CDR3 has 16 residues. V gave up 8 bases and J gave up 1 base, with 15 bases separating them. The CDR3 sequence: CASARDASSGANVLTF. The CDR3 region has the DNA TGTGCCAGTGCTCGAGACGCATCTTCTGGGGCCAACGTCCTGACTTTC.